A single sample gave rise to the 5 T cell receptor beta chains below, sequenced in a study of Ad26.COV2.S vaccination and SARS-CoV-2 variants. Some clones are missing from TCRdb's copy, which holds only in-frame ones; the method was immunoSEQ multiplex PCR. The table shows about 350,000 clones, with approximately 90% occurring only once. Treatment noted: roughly 20 received Ad26.COV2.S at low or high dose, single or two shots; a few received placebo; per-sample allocation not given. Collection of samples fell on day 63 after the first vaccine or placebo injection. The sequences come from peripheral blood, collected in a trial of Ad26.COV2.S vaccine versus placebo. These receptors were obtained from a person between 18 and 59 years old who received the Ad26.COV2.S COVID-19 vaccine or a placebo.

The chain uses TRBV5-1 and TRBJ2-7, with D possibly matching TRBD2 (6 bases). CDR3 length: 14 amino acids. V shed 1 base and J shed 6 bases, with 14 bases lying between them. Germline CDR1 reads SGHRS; CDR2 reads YFSETQ. DNA for the CDR3: TGCGCCAGCAGCTTGAGGGACTTGGGGGGCGAGCAGTACTTC. Translating it yields CASSLRDLGGEQYF.

The chain carries TRBV7-9 and TRBJ2-1; no clear D gene. With 5 bases removed from V and 7 bases from J, the gap between germline ends came to 18 bases. The CDR3 covers 15 residues. Germline assignment: CDR1 SEHNR and CDR2 FQNEAQ (reference sequence). DNA of the CDR3: TGTGCCAGCAGCCGCCAAGGTCGCCGGACGAATGAGCAGTTCTTC. Translated: CASSRQGRRTNEQFF.

The CDR3 region is CASSPRTGVNEQFF. CDR3 DNA sequence: TGCGCCAGCAGCCCGAGGACAGGGGTTAATGAGCAGTTCTTC. V gene TRBV5-1 combines with J gene TRBJ2-1, with TRBD1 matching over 9 bases. Germline lookup yields CDR1 SGHRS and CDR2 YFSETQ. V lost 4 bases, J lost 7 bases, and 6 bases stayed unmatched. The CDR3 covers 14 residues. Drawing the rest from reference TRBV5-1 and TRBJ2-1, the complete variable domain is KAGVTQTPRYLIKTRGQQVTLSCSPISGHRSVSWYQQTPGQGLQFLFEYFSETQRNKGNFPGRFSGRQFSNSRSEMNVSTLELGDSALYLCASSPRTGVNEQFFGPGTRLTVL.

V and J are TRBV3-1 (or the pseudogene TRBV3-2) and TRBJ2-5; 8 bases fit TRBD1. The germline V gene has CDR1 LGHDT and CDR2 YNNKEL (reference sequence). The CDR3 sequence is 15 residues long. Trimming took 4 bases from V and 2 from J; bases not matched to a gene: 6. The CDR3 DNA reads as TGTGCCAGCAGCCTTCGGACAGGGAAACAAGAGACCCAGTACTTC. Its protein is CASSLRTGKQETQYF.

V is TRBV30 and J is TRBJ1-1; D may be TRBD1 (6 bases). Germline V gives CDR1 GTSNPN, CDR2 SVGIG (reference sequence). CDR3 length: 13 residues. Trimming left V 3 bases short and J 7 bases short, with 15 bases between. The CDR3 DNA follows: TGTGCCTGGAGGTTGGGGGCTTATGGTGAAGCTTTCTTT. Protein sequence: CAWRLGAYGEAFF. The full variable domain, completed using reference TRBV30 and TRBJ1-1, is SQTIHQWPATLVQPVGSPLSLECTVEGTSNPNLYWYRQAAGRGLQLLFYSVGIGQISSEVPQNLSASRPQDRQFILSSKKLLLSDSGFYLCAWRLGAYGEAFFGQGTRLTVV.